The clone carrying this T cell receptor beta chain was counted at least ten times. This CDR3 spans 15 amino acids. The J segment lost 6 bases and the V segment lost 2 bases, leaving 5 bases of the junction unmatched. Germline-derived CDR1 and CDR2 are MGHRA and YSYEKL. This entry comes from a study of blood T cell repertoires in COVID-19. Study as a whole: Samples came from the United States, Italy and Spain, spanning acute and convalescent COVID-19. PBMCs, B-cell-depleted T cells, or T cells provided the cDNA or gDNA that made up the material.

In the original workflow: Reference gene primers were amplified, and this amplification served to estimate nucleated cell counts. The assay was immunoSEQ multiplex PCR, and TCRdb's table has in-frame clones only and misses some. V, J and clone size are those of that table, while D and trimming were read from the DNA. The data contain over 120,000 clones, 75% to 85% of them singletons. The origin of this receptor is a man in his 70s who had recovered from COVID-19. V usage is TRBV4-1 and J usage is TRBJ1-2; TRBD1 matches 11 bases. What was sequenced was peripheral blood. The CDR3 reads CASSQPGQGVHGYTF. CDR3 DNA: TGCGCCAGCAGCCAACCGGGACAGGGGGTTCATGGCTACACCTTC.